This T cell receptor (beta chain) was obtained from a study of response to subunit inactivated influenza vaccine. Study findings and constraints: Authors suggested that a seasonal influenza vaccination recruits few new T cells each time.

In TCRdb, the RT-PCR reads were re-called with MiXCR into one record per CDR3 protein. The sample gives more than 450,000 distinct CDR3 sequences, about 11% of which show up once; more than 8.5% is in the top ten. Trimming at V came to 5 bases and at J to 3 bases, leaving 2 bases not matched to a gene. The CDR3 is made up of 13 amino acids. CDR1 and CDR2 from the germline V gene are DFQATT and SNEGSKA (reference sequence). Worth noting for this clonotype: Its antigen is unknown.

The clonotype originates from a middle-aged man who received an inactivated influenza vaccine. This specimen consisted of PBMCs from blood, obtained on the day of vaccination. The gene calls are TRBV20-1 and TRBJ1-1; 11 bases fit TRBD1. The DNA of the CDR3 is TGCAGTGCTTGGACAGGGGGCTACACTGAAGCTTTCTTT. This encodes CSAWTGGYTEAFF.